A single sample is the source of the 31 T cell receptor beta chains below, sequenced in a study of vaccination and CD4 T cells after COVID-19. An Oncomine TCR Beta short-read assay was used to sequence the DNA from cultured CD4+ T cells. One entry per CDR3 protein, called by TCRdb with MiXCR from the PCR reads. The table lists just over 15,000 distinct CDR3 sequences, approximately 71% of them singletons, with around a sixth in the top ten. Their antigens remain unidentified. Regarding treatment: roughly nine-day PBMC culture with coronavirus spike peptide pools or control peptides (ViraFEST assay). The material sequenced was CD4+ T cells from blood, cultured in vitro. These receptors all stem from a human donor who had recovered from COVID-19.

In DNA form, the CDR3 reads TGTGCCACCAGCAGAGAGGGGACAGGGAGGACTTTCTTT. It is translated as CATSREGTGRTFF. The gene calls are TRBV15 and TRBJ1-1; TRBD1 agrees at 9 bases. The CDR3 loop spans 13 amino acids. V trimming: 0 bases; J trimming: 12 bases; junction bases outside the gene matches: 5. Germline-derived CDR1 and CDR2 are LNHNV and YYDKDF (reference sequence).

The V and J genes are TRBV2 and TRBJ1-1; 7 positions match TRBD1. The germline CDR1 and CDR2 sequences are SNHLY and FYNNEI. The CDR3 contains 13 residues. Trimming cost V 9 bases and J 5 bases; bases outside gene matches: 9. The CDR3 is CARGPGGGTEAFF. The CDR3 nucleotides are TGTGCCAGAGGGCCAGGGGGAGGGACTGAAGCTTTCTTT.

This clonotype was seen a few times. V gene TRBV20-1 combines with J gene TRBJ1-1; 8 bases are shared with TRBD1. The CDR3 sequence is 14 residues long. Trimming removed 0 bases from V and 6 bases from J; junction bases left unmatched: 6. Germline assignment: CDR1 DFQATT and CDR2 SNEGSKA (reference sequence). CDR3 sequence reads: CSARDFRGRSEAFF. CDR3 DNA: TGCAGTGCTAGAGATTTCAGGGGGCGATCTGAAGCTTTCTTT.

This clonotype came up once. The V and J genes are TRBV7-8 and TRBJ2-2; no reliable D call. CDR3 length: 15 amino acids. Germline V gene sequence: CDR1 SGHVS, CDR2 FQNEAQ. Trimming cost V 0 bases and J 5 bases, with 10 bases left between them. The CDR3 sequence is CASSLAGIRTGELFF. The CDR3 DNA reads as TGTGCCAGCAGCTTAGCGGGAATAAGAACCGGGGAGCTGTTTTTT.

CDR3 nucleotides: TGTGCCAGCGGTAGTGACCGGAGGGGCTACACCTTC. Its protein product is CASGSDRRGYTF. V and J are TRBV7-2 and TRBJ1-2; no clear D. The CDR3 length is 12 residues. Germline-derived CDR1 and CDR2 are SGHTA and FQGNSA. V lost 8 bases and J 8 bases, leaving 15 bases between the germline ends.

The V and J genes are TRBV7-9 and TRBJ1-2; D unclear. V was pared by 3 bases and J by 2 bases, with 7 bases between. Germline V CDR1 and CDR2: SEHNR, FQNEAQ (reference sequence). The CDR3 is 13 residues long. For the CDR3, the DNA is TGTGCCAGCAGCTTCGACGGGAACTATGGCTACACCTTC. Amino acid sequence: CASSFDGNYGYTF.

This sequence joins TRBV7-7 and TRBJ2-6, with 7 nucleotides matching TRBD1. Germline V gene lookup returns CDR1 SSHAT and CDR2 FNYEAQ (reference sequence). CDR3 length: 16 amino acids. Trimming cost V 3 bases and J 4 bases; bases outside gene matches: 6. DNA of the CDR3: TGTGCCAGCAGCTTGTGGAAGGGGGCCGGGGCCAACGTCCTGACTTTC. It codes for CASSLWKGAGANVLTF.

This clonotype was found a few times. The chain is built from TRBV7-3 and TRBJ1-6, with a tentative D call TRBD1 (5 bases). Trimming removed 2 bases from V and 10 bases from J, with 12 bases in between. In germline, CDR1 is SGHTA, CDR2 FQGTGA. CDR3 length equals 14 residues. The CDR3 loop is CASSLEGFRSPLHF. In nucleotides, the CDR3 is TGTGCCAGCAGCTTAGAGGGGTTTCGATCACCCCTCCACTTT.

The CDR3 loop reads CASSLYGTSGRKRSDEQYF. For the CDR3, the DNA is TGTGCCAGCAGTTTATATGGGACTAGCGGGAGGAAAAGGTCCGACGAGCAGTACTTC. The rearrangement links TRBV28 to TRBJ2-7; TRBD2 matches 15 bases. Per germline, CDR1 MDHEN and CDR2 SYDVKM. The CDR3 covers 19 residues. Trimming took 1 base from V and 5 from J; bases not matched to a gene: 12.

CDR3 nucleotide sequence: TGTGCCAGCAGCAGAACTAGCGGCCGAACTACCGACAATGAGCAGTTCTTC. Translated: CASSRTSGRTTDNEQFF. The rearrangement joins TRBV7-2 to TRBJ2-1; TRBD2 matches 8 bases. CDR1 and CDR2 (germline): SGHTA, FQGNSA. This CDR3 has 17 amino acids. V lost 5 bases, J lost 5 bases, and 14 bases stayed unmatched.

The rearrangement links TRBV15 to TRBJ1-5; possible D gene TRBD1, 6 bases. V was cut by 4 bases and J by 0 bases, with 19 bases left in between. The CDR3 spans 18 residues. Germline V gives CDR1 LNHNV, CDR2 YYDKDF (reference sequence). The CDR3 region is CATSNPIGGEYSNQPQHF. CDR3 nucleotides: TGTGCCACCAGCAACCCCATAGGGGGAGAGTATAGCAATCAGCCCCAGCATTTT. The full variable domain, completed using reference TRBV15 and TRBJ1-5, is DAMVIQNPRYQVTQFGKPVTLSCSQTLNHNVMYWYQQKSSQAPKLLFHYYDKDFNNEADTPDNFQSRRPNTSFCFLDIRSPGLGDTAMYLCATSNPIGGEYSNQPQHFGDGTRLSIL.

V is TRBV30 and J is TRBJ2-7; TRBD1 aligns across 8 bases. The germline V gene has CDR1 GTSNPN and CDR2 SVGIG (reference sequence). The V segment lost 3 bases and the J segment 4 bases; nucleotides outside the gene matches: 8. The CDR3 consists of 14 residues. The CDR3 nucleotides are TGTGCCTGGAGCCTTAACAGGGGGTTTTACGAGCAGTACTTC. It yields the protein CAWSLNRGFYEQYF.

The J gene is TRBJ2-7, the V gene TRBV2; D might be TRBD2 (5 bases). The germline V gene encodes CDR1 SNHLY and CDR2 FYNNEI. Between the trimmed V and J ends, which lost 8 bases and 0 bases, there was a span of 8 bases. This CDR3 is 12 amino acids long. CDR3 sequence reads: CASQRTSYEQYF. The DNA of the CDR3 is TGTGCCAGCCAGCGGACCTCCTACGAGCAGTACTTC.

V is TRBV10-3 and J is TRBJ1-5; maybe TRBD1 (6 bases). This CDR3 spans 15 amino acids. The V end lost 3 bases, the J end lost 6 bases, and 15 bases lay between the germline ends. Germline-derived CDR1 and CDR2 are ENHRY and SYGVKD. The CDR3 DNA sequence: TGTGCCATCAGTGAAGGGTTAGGGGGAAGTCAGCCCCAGCATTTT. This gives the protein CAISEGLGGSQPQHF.

V is TRBV20-1 and J is TRBJ1-4, with 7 bases aligning to TRBD1. The V and J ends lost 5 bases and 8 bases, in that order; junction bases with no gene match: 8. Germline V lookup: CDR1 DFQATT, CDR2 SNEGSKA (reference sequence). This CDR3 is 13 amino acids long. Written as DNA, the CDR3 is TGCAGTGCTCCTCGACAGGGTGGGGAAAAACTGTTTTTT. Translating gives CSAPRQGGEKLFF.

V usage is TRBV10-3 and J usage is TRBJ1-5, with D unclear. Trimming cost V 2 bases and J 9 bases, with 11 bases left between them. Germline-derived CDR1 and CDR2 are ENHRY and SYGVKD. The CDR3 is 13 amino acids. The CDR3 sequence is CAISEPSWAPQHF. The DNA of the CDR3 is TGTGCCATCAGTGAGCCCTCCTGGGCGCCCCAGCATTTT.

The rearrangement joins TRBV6-2 or TRBV6-3 to TRBJ1-5, with TRBD1 matching over 7 bases. Germline CDR1 is MNHEY and CDR2 is SVGEGT. The CDR3 is made up of 16 amino acids. The V and J ends lost 3 bases and 6 bases, in that order; junction bases with no gene match: 11. Here the CDR3 reads CASSYDRAKGSQPQHF. CDR3 nucleotide sequence: TGTGCCAGCAGTTATGACAGGGCCAAGGGTTCTCAGCCCCAGCATTTT.

The chain links TRBV24-1 to TRBJ2-7, with D perhaps being TRBD1 or TRBD2 (5 bases each). CDR1 KGHDR and CDR2 SFDVKD come from the germline V gene. Trimming cost V 5 bases and J 2 bases, with 15 bases left between them. CDR3 size: 15 residues. The CDR3 DNA reads TGTGCCACCAGTGCCCAGGGAACGGGGACCTACGAGCAGTACTTC. Its protein is CATSAQGTGTYEQYF.

The CDR3, as DNA: TGTGCCAGCAGTTACCCCTATGGAGGGAGCGGTGCCTACGAGCAGTACTTC. This sequence encodes CASSYPYGGSGAYEQYF. The chain is built from TRBV6-5 and TRBJ2-7; D is perhaps TRBD2 (6 bases). V was clipped by 2 bases and J by 2 bases, with 19 bases between them. In germline, CDR1 is MNHEY, CDR2 SVGAGI. The CDR3 length is 17 residues.

The chain has TRBV19 and TRBJ1-2; D is possibly TRBD1 (5 bases). The CDR3 sequence is 12 residues long. CDR1 LNHDA and CDR2 SQIVND come from the germline V gene (reference sequence). The V end lost 3 bases, the J end lost 10 bases, and 12 bases lay between the germline ends. For the CDR3, the DNA is TGTGCCAGTAGTATGGTGGGACTAGACTACACCTTC. Translated, it gives CASSMVGLDYTF. Using reference TRBV19 and TRBJ1-2 for the parts outside the CDR3, the full variable domain is DGGITQSPKYLFRKEGQNVTLSCEQNLNHDAMYWYRQDPGQGLRLIYYSQIVNDFQKGDIAEGYSVSREKKESFPLTVTSAQKNPTAFYLCASSMVGLDYTFGSGTRLTVV.

The chain links TRBV20-1 to TRBJ1-5; TRBD1 aligns across 7 bases. V trimming: 4 bases; J trimming: 1 base; junction bases outside the gene matches: 7. This CDR3 spans 15 amino acids. Germline CDR1 is DFQATT and CDR2 is SNEGSKA (reference sequence). CDR3 coding DNA: TGCAGTGCTACCCAGGGGGGTTGGAGCAATCAGCCCCAGCATTTT. This gives the protein CSATQGGWSNQPQHF.

The V and J genes are TRBV15 and TRBJ1-1; D is ambiguous. The CDR3 loop spans 13 amino acids. CDR1 LNHNV and CDR2 YYDKDF come from the germline V gene (reference sequence). V lost 3 bases and J 2 bases, leaving 7 bases between the germline ends. The CDR3 loop is CATSRDGNTEAFF. In DNA form, the CDR3 reads TGTGCCACCAGCAGGGACGGTAACACTGAAGCTTTCTTT.

The chain links TRBV7-2 to TRBJ2-7; 8 bases line up with TRBD1. There are 14 residues in the CDR3. CDR1 and CDR2 (germline): SGHTA, FQGNSA. With V trimmed by 1 base and J by 7 bases, 6 bases remained unmatched. The CDR3 sequence: CASSLGQGAGEQYF. The CDR3 DNA is TGTGCCAGCAGCTTAGGGCAGGGGGCGGGTGAGCAGTACTTC.

The chain is built from TRBV19 and TRBJ2-7; TRBD1 matches 7 bases. Germline V gene data show CDR1 as LNHDA and CDR2 as SQIVND (reference sequence). The CDR3 sequence is 14 residues long. V gave up 6 bases and J gave up 4 bases; unmatched junction bases: 9. CDR3 in DNA: TGTGCCAGTAGCCGAGGGGGCACGGTATACGAGCAGTACTTC. Its protein is CASSRGGTVYEQYF.

The genes are TRBV27 and TRBJ1-6, with D unresolved. Germline CDR1 is MNHEY and CDR2 is SMNVEV (reference sequence). The CDR3 is made up of 14 amino acids. V shed 6 bases and J shed 10 bases, with 16 bases lying between them. The CDR3 loop reads CASSPPRRPSPLHF. In DNA, the CDR3 is TGTGCCAGCAGCCCACCTCGGAGGCCGTCACCCCTCCACTTT.

The V and J genes are TRBV12-3 or TRBV12-4 and TRBJ1-5, with 7 bases lining up with TRBD1. The CDR3 runs to 15 residues. The V gene end was trimmed by 6 bases and the J gene end by 1 base; junction bases not matched to a gene: 6. The CDR3 coding sequence is TGTGCCAGCAGATATGGGACAGCGAGCAATCAGCCCCAGCATTTT. Its translation is CASRYGTASNQPQHF.

By proportion, this clonotype is medium-sized. V is TRBV7-2 and J is TRBJ2-3; D not resolved. V lost 5 bases, J lost 2 bases, and 14 bases lay in between. The germline gives CDR1 SGHTA, CDR2 FQGNSA. This CDR3 is 15 amino acids long. For the CDR3, the DNA is TGTGCCAGCAGCCCGAACTACTTAGCCACAGATACGCAGTATTTT. Translating gives CASSPNYLATDTQYF.

This clonotype appeared once. The chain recombines TRBV28 with TRBJ1-3, with a weak D call TRBD1 (6 bases). Germline-derived CDR1 and CDR2 are MDHEN and SYDVKM. The CDR3 is 16 amino acids. Trimming took 4 bases from V and 4 from J, leaving 17 bases between them. The DNA for the CDR3 is TGTGCCAGCAGTTCCCCGGGGGGGACATCAGGAAACACCATATATTTT. This codes for CASSSPGGTSGNTIYF. The full variable domain, in which reference TRBV28 and TRBJ1-3 provide the parts outside the CDR3, is DVKVTQSSRYLVKRTGEKVFLECVQDMDHENMFWYRQDPGLGLRLIYFSYDVKMKEKGDIPEGYSVSREKKERFSLILESASTNQTSMYLCASSSPGGTSGNTIYFGEGSWLTVV.

The chain employs TRBV20-1 and TRBJ1-1, with a possible D match to TRBD1 (5 bases). This CDR3 has 12 amino acids. Germline CDR1 reads DFQATT; CDR2 reads SNEGSKA (reference sequence). The ends were cut back, 1 base at V and 4 bases at J, with 7 bases in the middle. The CDR3 sequence: CSARVGPTEAFF. In nucleotides, the CDR3 is TGCAGTGCTAGAGTGGGACCCACTGAAGCTTTCTTT.

The chain couples TRBV6-5 to TRBJ1-6; 8 nucleotides agree with TRBD1. The ends lost 2 bases at V and 7 bases at J; junction bases unmatched: 4. The CDR3 runs to 15 residues. Germline-derived CDR1 and CDR2 are MNHEY and SVGAGI. The CDR3 protein is CASSYNRQGNSPLHF. Here the CDR3 DNA reads TGTGCCAGCAGTTACAATCGACAGGGGAATTCACCCCTCCACTTT.

The chain uses TRBV12-3 or TRBV12-4 and TRBJ2-5, with 15 bases matching TRBD2. The CDR3 is made up of 18 amino acids. The ends lost 3 bases at V and 4 bases at J; junction bases unmatched: 9. CDR3 loop: CASSFPGLAGGGRETQYF. As DNA, the CDR3 is TGTGCCAGCAGTTTCCCGGGACTAGCGGGAGGCGGGCGAGAGACCCAGTACTTC.